Here is one T cell receptor (beta chain) with its context. Its matching antigen is unknown. A much bigger clone sits one base away, suggesting this may be a read error. Given the absence of the conserved phenylalanine or tryptophan at the CDR3 end, a read error is likely. Scientists amplified the TCR beta CDR3 regions from RNA transcripts. HTBI-primed RT-PCR formed the first round, and a multiplex PCR formed the second. TCRdb passed the multiplex PCR reads through MiXCR, listing each CDR3 protein once. This table has about 390,000 distinct CDR3 sequences, roughly 15% appearing once. The source of the sample is a study of Graves' ophthalmopathy and Graves' hyperthyroidism. Study-wide background: Before any treatment was given, at initial diagnosis, peripheral blood was collected. Findings of the study overall: Most thyroid clonotypes expanded beyond 0.001 frequency were also found in blood.

Germline loops: CDR1 SGHRS, CDR2 YFSETQ. The CDR3 runs to 13 residues. Deletions cut 4 bases from V and 5 bases from J, with 12 bases between. Researchers turned away patients with other autoimmune diseases, uncontrolled infections, pregnancy or lactation. The sample was peripheral blood. The chain has TRBV5-1 and TRBJ1-1; unclear D gene. The sequence was obtained from a woman aged 18-29 years with stable Graves' hyperthyroidism. The CDR3 bases are TGCGCCAGCAGCCCTTTGGGTCAGACTGAAGCTTTCCTT. This encodes CASSPLGQTEAFL.